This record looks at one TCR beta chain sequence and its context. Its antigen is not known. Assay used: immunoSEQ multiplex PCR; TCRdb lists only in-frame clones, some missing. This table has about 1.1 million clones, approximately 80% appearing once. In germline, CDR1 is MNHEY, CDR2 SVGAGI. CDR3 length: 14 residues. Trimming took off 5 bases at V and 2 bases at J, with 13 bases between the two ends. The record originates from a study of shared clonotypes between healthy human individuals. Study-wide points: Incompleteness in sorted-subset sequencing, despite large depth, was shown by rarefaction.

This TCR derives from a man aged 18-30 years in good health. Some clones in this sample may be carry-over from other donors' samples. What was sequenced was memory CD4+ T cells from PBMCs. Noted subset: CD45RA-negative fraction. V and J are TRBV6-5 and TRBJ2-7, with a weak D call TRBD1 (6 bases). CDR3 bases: TGTGCCAGCAGTCAGGGGTTAGGCACCTACGAGCAGTACTTC. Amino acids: CASSQGLGTYEQYF.